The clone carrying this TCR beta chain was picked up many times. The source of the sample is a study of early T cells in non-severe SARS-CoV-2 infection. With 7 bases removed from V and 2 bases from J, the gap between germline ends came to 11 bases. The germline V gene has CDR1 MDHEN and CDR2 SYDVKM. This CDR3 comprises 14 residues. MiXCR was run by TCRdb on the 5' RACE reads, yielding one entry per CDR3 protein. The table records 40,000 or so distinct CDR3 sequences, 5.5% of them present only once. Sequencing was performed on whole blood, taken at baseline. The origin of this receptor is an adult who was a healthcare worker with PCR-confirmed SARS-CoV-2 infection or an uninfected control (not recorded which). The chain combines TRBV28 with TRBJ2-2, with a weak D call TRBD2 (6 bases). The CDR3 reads CASIAGPNTGELFF. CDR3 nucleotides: TGTGCCAGCATCGCGGGGCCTAACACCGGGGAGCTGTTTTTT.